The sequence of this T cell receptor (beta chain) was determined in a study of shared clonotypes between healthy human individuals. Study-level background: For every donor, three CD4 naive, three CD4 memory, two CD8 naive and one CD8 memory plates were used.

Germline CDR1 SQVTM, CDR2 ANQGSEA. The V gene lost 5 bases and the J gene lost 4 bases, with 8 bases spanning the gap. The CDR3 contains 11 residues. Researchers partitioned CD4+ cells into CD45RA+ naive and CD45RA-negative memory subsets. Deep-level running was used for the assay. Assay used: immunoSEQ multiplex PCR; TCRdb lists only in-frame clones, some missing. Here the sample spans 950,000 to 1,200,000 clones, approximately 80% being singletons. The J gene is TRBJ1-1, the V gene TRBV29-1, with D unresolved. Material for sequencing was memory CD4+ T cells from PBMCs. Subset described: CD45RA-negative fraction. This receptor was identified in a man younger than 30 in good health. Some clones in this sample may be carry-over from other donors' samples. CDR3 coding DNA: TGCAGCGTTCAGTTGTCCACTGAAGCTTTCTTT. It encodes CSVQLSTEAFF.